This T cell receptor beta chain was sequenced for a study of T-cell memory formation after mild COVID-19 (dated by TCRdb to the early 2020s). Study-wide context: Most TCR sequence clusters were specific to one of the two donors. Two young, previously healthy adult volunteers, one female and one male, were included in the cohort. In two donors, T-cell clones that expanded and contracted after mild COVID-19 were followed by sequencing TCRalpha and TCRbeta repertoires longitudinally. General study outcomes and caveats: The detection of some responding clones in pre-infection memory suggests that pre-existing cross-reactive memory T cells joined the SARS-CoV-2 response. Contracting CD4+ clones turned up mainly in the CM and EM memory subsets, whereas EMRA was where CD8+ clones were enriched. Whether the second-wave clones peaking on day 37 were SARS-CoV-2 specific was not confirmed. Clones that contracted from day 15 to 85 showed balanced CD4/CD8 phenotypes, whereas a second wave of clones that expanded from day 15 to 37 leaned towards CD4+. Only a couple of mild cases were covered by the study, and larger cohorts that include severe cases with pre-infection samples were considered necessary.

CDR1 and CDR2 were assigned from the germline V gene (reference sequence) as LGHDT and YNNKEL. The V end gives up 3 bases and the J end 5 bases, leaving 18 bases in the junction not matched to a gene. Measured from the cysteine to the phenylalanine, the CDR3 is 19 residues long. Just the 57-base CDR3 DNA is kept, in frame starting at base 1. TCRdb shows the sequencer as Illumina NovaSeq 6000. TCRalpha and TCRbeta cDNA libraries were constructed by 5'RACE with constant-segment primers, with sample barcodes and unique molecular identifiers being introduced. RNA was extracted from every sample with Trizol reagent. Library amplification was performed in two PCR steps, and a second sample barcode and Illumina TruSeq adapters were introduced in the second step. Libraries were sequenced on an Illumina NovaSeq with 2 x 150 bp paired-end reads. Processing in the source paper ran as follows. Demultiplexing of reads and collapsing into UMI-guided consensus sequences were performed with migec v1.2.7. Using mixcr v2.1.11, UMI consensuses were aligned to TRA and TRB V and J templates and then assembled into clonotypes. A clonotype was counted as expanded or contracted only when both edgeR and NoisET called the clonotype significant, with the noise models trained on biological replicates. For edgeR calls, the thresholds were a false discovery rate-adjusted p below 0.01 and a log2 fold-change of 1. As an exploratory analysis of dynamics, max-normalized trajectories of the 1000 most abundant clonotypes were examined by PCA with hierarchical clustering. The CD4 or CD8 phenotype of responding clones was assigned using the separately sequenced CD4+ and CD8+ repertoires. In TCRdb, the public reads were trimmed at Q25 with fastp and aligned with MiXCR, with productive beta chains retained. Rows are combined by CDR3 protein, so each entry shows the most common genes and DNA. In this record, the V and J calls reflect TCRdb's handling and not the investigators' own analysis. The sample profile shows approximately 500,000 distinct CDR3 sequences; approximately 23% of them were found once. Around 13% of the sample belongs to the ten largest clones.

PBMCs were isolated by Ficoll-Paque density gradient centrifugation. As concerns this clonotype: The antigen this receptor binds is unknown. Base qualities are not at hand, and no much larger clone is one base apart.

The chain links TRBV3-1 with TRBJ1-2, and TRBD1 aligns with 10 junction nucleotides. The specimen sequenced was PBMCs or a T cell subset sorted from them (not recorded which). This receptor was identified in an adult woman who had mild COVID-19 (a few samples of this study predate the infection). The sample titles of this study are shuffled in the database, so cell type and time point are left out; the donor was told from shared clones. The CDR3 region: CASSHNPMRRDRGEYGYTF. The DNA is TGTGCCAGCAGCCATAATCCTATGCGTAGGGACAGGGGAGAGTATGGCTACACCTTC.